Included here is one T cell receptor beta chain sequence, with context. This sample was taken from a study of shared T cell receptors in the human thymus. The V and J ends lost 4 bases and 0 bases respectively, with 10 bases between them. The germline V gene encodes CDR1 MNHEY and CDR2 SMNVEV (reference sequence). The CDR3 has 15 amino acids. The table came from immunoSEQ multiplex PCR; TCRdb's copy has only in-frame clones and leaves some out. The data hold some 660,000 clones, with around 87% observed a single time. The data were also submitted as part of a second study, on human thymus T cells. This second study notes: Resections obtained during corrective heart surgery supplied the thymus tissue. Usage of V and J genes appeared biased in thymic and blood repertoires.

The chain combines TRBV27 with TRBJ2-1; the D gene is possibly TRBD2 (5 bases). The sequence derives from a boy in the first two years of life with a congenital heart defect. Sequenced input: thymocytes. The CDR3 DNA sequence: TGTGCCAGCAGTTCCGGACTGATCTCCTACAATGAGCAGTTCTTC. Translating gives CASSSGLISYNEQFF.